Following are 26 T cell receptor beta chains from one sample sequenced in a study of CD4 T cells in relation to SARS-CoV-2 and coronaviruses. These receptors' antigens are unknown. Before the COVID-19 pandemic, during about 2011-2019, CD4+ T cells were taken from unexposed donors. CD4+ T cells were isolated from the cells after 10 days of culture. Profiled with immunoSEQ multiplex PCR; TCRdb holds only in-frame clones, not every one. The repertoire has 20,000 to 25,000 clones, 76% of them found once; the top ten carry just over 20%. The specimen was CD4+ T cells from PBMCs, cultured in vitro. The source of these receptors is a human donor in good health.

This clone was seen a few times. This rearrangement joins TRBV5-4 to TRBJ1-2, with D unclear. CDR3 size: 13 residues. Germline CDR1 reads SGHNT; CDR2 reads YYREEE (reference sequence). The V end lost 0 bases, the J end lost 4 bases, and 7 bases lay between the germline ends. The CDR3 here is CASSLVGSYGYTF. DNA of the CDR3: TGTGCCAGCAGCTTGGTGGGGAGCTATGGCTACACCTTC.

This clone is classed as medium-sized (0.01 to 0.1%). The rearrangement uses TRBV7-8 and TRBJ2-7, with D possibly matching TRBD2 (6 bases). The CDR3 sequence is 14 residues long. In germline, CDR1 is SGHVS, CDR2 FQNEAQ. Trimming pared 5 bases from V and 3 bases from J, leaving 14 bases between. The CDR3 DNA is TGTGCCAGCAGCGAAAGGGAGGCTAACTACGAGCAGTACTTC. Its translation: CASSEREANYEQYF.

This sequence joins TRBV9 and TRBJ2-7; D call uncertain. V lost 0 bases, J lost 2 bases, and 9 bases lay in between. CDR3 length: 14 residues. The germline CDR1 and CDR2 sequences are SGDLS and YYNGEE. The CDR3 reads CASSVGSGPYEQYF. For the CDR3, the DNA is TGTGCCAGCAGCGTAGGCAGTGGCCCCTACGAGCAGTACTTC.

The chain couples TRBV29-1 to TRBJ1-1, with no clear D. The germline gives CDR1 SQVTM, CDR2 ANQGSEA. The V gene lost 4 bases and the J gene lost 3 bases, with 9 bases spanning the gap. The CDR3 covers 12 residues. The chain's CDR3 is CSVGNWDTEAFF. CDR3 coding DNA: TGCAGCGTTGGGAACTGGGACACTGAAGCTTTCTTT.

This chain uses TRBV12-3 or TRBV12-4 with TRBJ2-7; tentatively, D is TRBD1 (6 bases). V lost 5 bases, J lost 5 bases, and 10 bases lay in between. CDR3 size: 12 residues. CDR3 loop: CASSLQGNEQYF. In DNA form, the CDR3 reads TGTGCCAGCAGTCTACAGGGAAACGAGCAGTACTTC.

The CDR3: CASSLWESTDTQYF. CDR3 nucleotide sequence: TGCGCCAGCAGCTTGTGGGAATCCACAGATACGCAGTATTTT. The genes are TRBV5-1 and TRBJ2-3, with D uncertain. The V gene's germline CDR1 is SGHRS and CDR2 YFSETQ. This CDR3 region has 14 residues. V lost 1 base to trimming and J lost 2 bases, with 8 bases between them.

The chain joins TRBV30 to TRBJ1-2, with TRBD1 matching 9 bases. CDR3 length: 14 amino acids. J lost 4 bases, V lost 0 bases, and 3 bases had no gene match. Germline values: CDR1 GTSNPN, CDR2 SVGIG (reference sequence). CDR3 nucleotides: TGTGCCTGGAGTGTACAGGGGGCAGGCTATGGCTACACCTTC. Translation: CAWSVQGAGYGYTF. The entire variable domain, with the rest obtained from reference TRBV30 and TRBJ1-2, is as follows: SQTIHQWPATLVQPVGSPLSLECTVEGTSNPNLYWYRQAAGRGLQLLFYSVGIGQISSEVPQNLSASRPQDRQFILSSKKLLLSDSGFYLCAWSVQGAGYGYTFGSGTRLTVV.

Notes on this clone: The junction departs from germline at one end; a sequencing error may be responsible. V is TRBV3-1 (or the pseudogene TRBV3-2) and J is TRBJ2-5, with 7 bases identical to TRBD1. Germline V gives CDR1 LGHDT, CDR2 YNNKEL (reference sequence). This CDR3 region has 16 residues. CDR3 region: CASRQGLGQSQETQYF. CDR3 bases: TGTGCCAGCAGACAAGGGTTGGGACAGAGCCAAGAGACCCAGTACTTC.

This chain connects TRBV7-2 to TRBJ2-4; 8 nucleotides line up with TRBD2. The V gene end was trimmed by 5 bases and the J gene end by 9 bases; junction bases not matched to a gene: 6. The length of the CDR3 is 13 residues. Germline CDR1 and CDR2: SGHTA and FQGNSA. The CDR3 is CASSTGGDRIQYF. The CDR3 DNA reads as TGTGCCAGCAGCACGGGGGGGGATCGCATTCAGTACTTC.

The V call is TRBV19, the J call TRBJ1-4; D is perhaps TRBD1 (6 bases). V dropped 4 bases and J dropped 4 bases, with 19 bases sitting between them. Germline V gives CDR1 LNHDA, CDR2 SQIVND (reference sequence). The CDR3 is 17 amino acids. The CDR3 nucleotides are TGTGCCAGTAGTAATTCCGGTGGCAGGGGACTTAATGAAAAACTGTTTTTT. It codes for CASSNSGGRGLNEKLFF. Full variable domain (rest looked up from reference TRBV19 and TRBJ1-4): DGGITQSPKYLFRKEGQNVTLSCEQNLNHDAMYWYRQDPGQGLRLIYYSQIVNDFQKGDIAEGYSVSREKKESFPLTVTSAQKNPTAFYLCASSNSGGRGLNEKLFFGSGTQLSVL.

CDR3 nucleotide sequence: TGTGCCAGCTCACCTCACCCGGACTGGGGGAGGTCGTTCTTC. Translated, it gives CASSPHPDWGRSFF. The gene calls are TRBV18 and TRBJ2-1; TRBD2 might be the D (6 bases). The CDR3 runs 14 residues. Germline CDR1 reads KGHSH; CDR2 reads LQKENI. The V gene lost 3 bases and the J gene lost 15 bases, with 21 bases spanning the gap.

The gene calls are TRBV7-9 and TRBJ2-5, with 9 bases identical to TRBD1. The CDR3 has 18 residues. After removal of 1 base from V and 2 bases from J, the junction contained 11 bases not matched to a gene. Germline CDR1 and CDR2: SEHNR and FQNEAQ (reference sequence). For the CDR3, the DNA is TGTGCCAGCAGCTTAGTTCCCTTGACAGGGGGGGGTCAAGAGACCCAGTACTTC. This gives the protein CASSLVPLTGGGQETQYF. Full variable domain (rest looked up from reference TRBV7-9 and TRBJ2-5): DTGVSQNPRHKITKRGQNVTFRCDPISEHNRLYWYRQTLGQGPEFLTYFQNEAQLEKSRLLSDRFSAERPKGSFSTLEIQRTEQGDSAMYLCASSLVPLTGGGQETQYFGPGTRLLVL.

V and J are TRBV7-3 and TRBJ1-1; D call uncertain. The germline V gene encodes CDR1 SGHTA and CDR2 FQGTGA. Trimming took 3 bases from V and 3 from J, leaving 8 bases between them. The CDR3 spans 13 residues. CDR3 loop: CASSFTEYTEAFF. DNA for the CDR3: TGTGCCAGCAGCTTCACAGAGTACACTGAAGCTTTCTTT.

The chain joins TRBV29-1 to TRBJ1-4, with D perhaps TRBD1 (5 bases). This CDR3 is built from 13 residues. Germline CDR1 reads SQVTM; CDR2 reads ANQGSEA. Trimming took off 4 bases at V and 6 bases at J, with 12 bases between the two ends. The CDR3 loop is CSVVEQAYEKLFF. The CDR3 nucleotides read TGCAGCGTTGTAGAACAGGCCTATGAAAAACTGTTTTTT. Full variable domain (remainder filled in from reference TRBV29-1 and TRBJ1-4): SAVISQKPSRDICQRGTSLTIQCQVDSQVTMMFWYRQQPGQSLTLIATANQGSEATYESGFVIDKFPISRPNLTFSTLTVSNMSPEDSSIYLCSVVEQAYEKLFFGSGTQLSVL.

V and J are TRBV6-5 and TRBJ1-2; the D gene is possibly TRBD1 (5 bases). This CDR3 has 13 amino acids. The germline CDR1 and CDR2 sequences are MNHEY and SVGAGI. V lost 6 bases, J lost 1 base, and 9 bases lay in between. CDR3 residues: CASSPDSNYGYTF. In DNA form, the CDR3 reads TGTGCCAGCAGCCCAGACAGTAACTATGGCTACACCTTC.

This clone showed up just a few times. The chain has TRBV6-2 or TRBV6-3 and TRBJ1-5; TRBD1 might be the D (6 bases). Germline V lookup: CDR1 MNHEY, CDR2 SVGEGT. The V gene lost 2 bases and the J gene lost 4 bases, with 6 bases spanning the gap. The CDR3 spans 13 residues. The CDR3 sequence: CASSYRGNQPQHF. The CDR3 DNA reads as TGTGCCAGCAGTTACAGGGGGAATCAGCCCCAGCATTTT.

In nucleotides, the CDR3 is TGCGCCAGCAGCTTGGGGACACATAGCACAGATACGCAGTATTTT. Translated: CASSLGTHSTDTQYF. V usage is TRBV5-1 and J usage is TRBJ2-3; D is possibly TRBD1 (5 bases). This CDR3 is 15 amino acids long. The V end was cut by 0 bases, the J end by 0 bases, with 8 bases between. Germline V gene lookup returns CDR1 SGHRS and CDR2 YFSETQ.

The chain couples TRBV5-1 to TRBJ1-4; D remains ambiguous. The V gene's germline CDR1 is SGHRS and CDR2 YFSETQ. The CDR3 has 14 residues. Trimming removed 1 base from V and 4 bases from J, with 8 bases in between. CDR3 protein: CASSLSDVNEKLFF. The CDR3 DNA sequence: TGCGCCAGCAGCTTGTCCGATGTTAATGAAAAACTGTTTTTT. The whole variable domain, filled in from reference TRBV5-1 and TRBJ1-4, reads KAGVTQTPRYLIKTRGQQVTLSCSPISGHRSVSWYQQTPGQGLQFLFEYFSETQRNKGNFPGRFSGRQFSNSRSEMNVSTLELGDSALYLCASSLSDVNEKLFFGSGTQLSVL.

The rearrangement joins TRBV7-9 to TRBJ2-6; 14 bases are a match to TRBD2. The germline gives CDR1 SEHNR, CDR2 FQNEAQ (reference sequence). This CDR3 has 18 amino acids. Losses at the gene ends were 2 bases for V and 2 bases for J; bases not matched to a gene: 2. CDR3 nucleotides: TGTGCCAGCAGCTTATGGGGACTAGCGGGAGCTGGGGCCAACGTCCTGACTTTC. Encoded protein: CASSLWGLAGAGANVLTF.

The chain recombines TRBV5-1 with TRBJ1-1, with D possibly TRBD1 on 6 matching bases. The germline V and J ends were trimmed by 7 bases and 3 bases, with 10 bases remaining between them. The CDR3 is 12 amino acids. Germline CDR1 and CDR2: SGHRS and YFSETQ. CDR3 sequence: CASRDTHTEAFF. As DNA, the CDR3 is TGCGCCAGCCGGGACACCCACACTGAAGCTTTCTTT. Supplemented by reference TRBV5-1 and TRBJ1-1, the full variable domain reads KAGVTQTPRYLIKTRGQQVTLSCSPISGHRSVSWYQQTPGQGLQFLFEYFSETQRNKGNFPGRFSGRQFSNSRSEMNVSTLELGDSALYLCASRDTHTEAFFGQGTRLTVV.

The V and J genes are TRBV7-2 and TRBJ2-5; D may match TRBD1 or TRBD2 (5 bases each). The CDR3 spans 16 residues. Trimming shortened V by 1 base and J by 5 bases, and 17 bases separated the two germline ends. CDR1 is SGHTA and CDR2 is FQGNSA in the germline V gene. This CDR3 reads CASSLVGAGPWETQYF. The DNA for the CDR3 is TGTGCCAGCAGCTTAGTAGGGGCGGGCCCCTGGGAGACCCAGTACTTC.

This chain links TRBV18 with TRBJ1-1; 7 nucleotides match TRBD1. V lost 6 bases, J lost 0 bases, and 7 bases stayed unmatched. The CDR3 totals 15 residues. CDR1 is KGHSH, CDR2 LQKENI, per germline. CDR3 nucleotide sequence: TGTGCCAGCTCCCCTATGGGGACAGTGAACACTGAAGCTTTCTTT. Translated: CASSPMGTVNTEAFF.

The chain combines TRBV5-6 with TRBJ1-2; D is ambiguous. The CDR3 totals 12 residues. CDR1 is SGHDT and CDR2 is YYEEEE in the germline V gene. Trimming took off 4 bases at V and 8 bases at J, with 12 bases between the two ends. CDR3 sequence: CASSAGPQGYTF. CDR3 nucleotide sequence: TGTGCCAGCAGCGCCGGACCTCAGGGCTACACCTTC.

The CDR3 loop reads CASSVGPKAGTAYNEQFF. CDR3 DNA: TGTGCCAGCAGCGTAGGCCCTAAAGCGGGAACTGCCTACAATGAGCAGTTCTTC. V and J are TRBV9 and TRBJ2-1; 7 nucleotides line up with TRBD2. J gave up 2 bases and V 0 bases, and 11 bases lay outside the gene matches. In germline, CDR1 is SGDLS, CDR2 YYNGEE. The length of the CDR3 is 18 residues.

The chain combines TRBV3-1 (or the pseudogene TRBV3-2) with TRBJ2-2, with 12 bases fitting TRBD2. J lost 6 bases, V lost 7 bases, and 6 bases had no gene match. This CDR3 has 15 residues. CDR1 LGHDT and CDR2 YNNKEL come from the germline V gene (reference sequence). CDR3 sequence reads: CASTLTSGSSGELFF. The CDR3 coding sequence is TGTGCCAGCACCTTGACTAGCGGGAGTTCCGGGGAGCTGTTTTTT.

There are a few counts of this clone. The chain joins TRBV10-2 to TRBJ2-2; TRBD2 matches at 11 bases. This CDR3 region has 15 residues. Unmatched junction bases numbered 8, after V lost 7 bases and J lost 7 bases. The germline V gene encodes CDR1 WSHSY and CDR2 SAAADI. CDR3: CASKTSGGPGGELFF. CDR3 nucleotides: TGCGCCAGCAAAACTAGCGGGGGACCCGGCGGGGAGCTGTTTTTT.